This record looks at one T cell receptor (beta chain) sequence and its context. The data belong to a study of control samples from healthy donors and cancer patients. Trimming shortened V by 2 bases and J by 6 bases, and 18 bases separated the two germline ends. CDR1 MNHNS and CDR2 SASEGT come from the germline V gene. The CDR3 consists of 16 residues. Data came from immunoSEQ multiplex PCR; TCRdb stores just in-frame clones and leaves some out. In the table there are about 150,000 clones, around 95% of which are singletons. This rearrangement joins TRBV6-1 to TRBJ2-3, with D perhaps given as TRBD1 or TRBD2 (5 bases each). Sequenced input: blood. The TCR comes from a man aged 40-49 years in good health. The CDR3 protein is CASSEPSGTSGDTQYF. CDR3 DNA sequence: TGTGCCAGCAGTGAACCTTCGGGGACCTCAGGGGATACGCAGTATTTT.